These T cell receptor beta chains were read from a single sample in a study of cytomegalovirus exposure and HLA in healthy donors. Profiling relied on immunoSEQ multiplex PCR, and the TCRdb table lists in-frame clones only, not all of them. The sample lists roughly 180,000 clones, 84% occurring once. Sequencing used PBMCs. Every receptor here comes from a boy between 10 and 17 years old in good health and CMV-seronegative. CDR3s include the opening cysteine and the closing phenylalanine or tryptophan. Fields, in order: clone size, J gene, V gene, D gene, CDR3 protein, CDR3 DNA. The D gene is left open where the match is weak. The size field is filled for only some rows; it gives once, few, many or a size class.

clone_size: .; j_call: TRBJ1-5; v_call: TRBV28; d_call: .; cdr3_aa: CASSLTSQGGQPQHF; cdr3_nt: TGTGCCAGCAGTTTAACCTCACAGGGTGGCCAGCCCCAGCATTTT
clone_size: .; j_call: TRBJ1-5; v_call: TRBV6-5; d_call: .; cdr3_aa: CASRESGTSNQPQHF; cdr3_nt: TGTGCCAGCAGGGAGAGCGGGACTAGCAATCAGCCCCAGCATTTT
clone_size: few; j_call: TRBJ1-4; v_call: TRBV10-3; d_call: TRBD1; cdr3_aa: CAISEGGGNEKLFF; cdr3_nt: TGTGCCATCAGTGAAGGGGGCGGTAATGAAAAACTGTTTTTT
clone_size: .; j_call: TRBJ1-4; v_call: TRBV11-3; d_call: .; cdr3_aa: CASSPGDYQGEKLFF; cdr3_nt: TGTGCCAGCAGCCCGGGGGACTACCAAGGTGAAAAACTGTTTTTT
clone_size: .; j_call: TRBJ1-5; v_call: TRBV27; d_call: .; cdr3_aa: CASGPGQSPAPQHF; cdr3_nt: TGTGCCAGCGGCCCTGGGCAGAGTCCCGCGCCCCAGCATTTT
clone_size: .; j_call: TRBJ1-1; v_call: TRBV9; d_call: .; cdr3_aa: CASSVAIRVGETEAFF; cdr3_nt: TGTGCCAGCAGCGTAGCTATCAGGGTAGGAGAAACTGAAGCTTTCTTT
clone_size: .; j_call: TRBJ2-7; v_call: TRBV7-9; d_call: .; cdr3_aa: CASSTPYEQYF; cdr3_nt: TGTGCCAGCAGCACTCCCTACGAGCAGTACTTC
clone_size: .; j_call: TRBJ1-2; v_call: TRBV6-1; d_call: .; cdr3_aa: CASSEPTQTINYGYTF; cdr3_nt: TGTGCCAGCAGTGAACCCACCCAGACTATTAACTATGGCTACACCTTC
clone_size: .; j_call: TRBJ1-1; v_call: TRBV6-5; d_call: .; cdr3_aa: CASSYSVQAWNTEAFF; cdr3_nt: TGTGCCAGCAGTTACTCGGTACAGGCATGGAACACTGAAGCTTTCTTT
clone_size: .; j_call: TRBJ2-5; v_call: TRBV4-1; d_call: TRBD2; cdr3_aa: CASSQVPAGGAETQYF; cdr3_nt: TGCGCCAGCAGCCAAGTCCCGGCGGGGGGGGCAGAGACCCAGTACTTC
clone_size: .; j_call: TRBJ2-7; v_call: TRBV5-1; d_call: TRBD1; cdr3_aa: CASSSQGAKAYEQYF; cdr3_nt: TGCGCCAGCAGCTCACAGGGGGCGAAAGCCTACGAGCAGTACTTC
clone_size: .; j_call: TRBJ1-2; v_call: TRBV2; d_call: .; cdr3_aa: CASSVAVFHGYTF; cdr3_nt: TGTGCCAGCAGTGTGGCCGTATTCCATGGCTACACCTTC
clone_size: .; j_call: TRBJ2-7; v_call: TRBV19; d_call: .; cdr3_aa: CASSNMRSSGEQYF; cdr3_nt: TGTGCCAGTAGTAACATGCGATCCTCGGGCGAGCAGTACTTC
clone_size: .; j_call: TRBJ1-1; v_call: TRBV27; d_call: .; cdr3_aa: CATSRTSPSTEAFF; cdr3_nt: TGTGCCACCTCCCGGACATCTCCAAGCACTGAAGCTTTCTTT
clone_size: .; j_call: TRBJ1-1; v_call: TRBV5-1; d_call: .; cdr3_aa: CASSLNVAGNTEAFF; cdr3_nt: TGCGCCAGCAGCTTGAATGTGGCAGGGAACACTGAAGCTTTCTTT
clone_size: few; j_call: TRBJ2-3; v_call: TRBV15; d_call: TRBD2; cdr3_aa: CATSRDGVAGAVDTQYF; cdr3_nt: TGTGCCACCAGCAGAGATGGGGTAGCGGGAGCGGTAGATACGCAGTATTTT
clone_size: .; j_call: TRBJ2-1; v_call: TRBV11-2; d_call: .; cdr3_aa: CASSLVGPGEKFNEQFF; cdr3_nt: TGTGCCAGCAGCTTAGTGGGGCCAGGGGAAAAGTTCAATGAGCAGTTCTTC
clone_size: .; j_call: TRBJ1-2; v_call: TRBV7-9; d_call: .; cdr3_aa: CASGLDRYYGYTF; cdr3_nt: TGTGCCAGCGGGCTAGACAGATACTATGGCTACACCTTC
clone_size: .; j_call: TRBJ2-2; v_call: TRBV30; d_call: TRBD1; cdr3_aa: CAWDRVNTGELFF; cdr3_nt: TGTGCCTGGGACAGGGTGAACACCGGGGAGCTGTTTTTT
clone_size: .; j_call: TRBJ2-3; v_call: TRBV5-1; d_call: TRBD2; cdr3_aa: CASSPGTSGRPGTDTQYF; cdr3_nt: TGCGCCAGCAGCCCCGGGACTAGCGGGAGGCCGGGGACAGATACGCAGTATTTT
clone_size: .; j_call: TRBJ2-2; v_call: TRBV5-4; d_call: TRBD1; cdr3_aa: CASSLVQGAGELFF; cdr3_nt: TGTGCCAGCAGCTTGGTGCAGGGGGCCGGGGAGCTGTTTTTT
clone_size: .; j_call: TRBJ2-7; v_call: TRBV7-3; d_call: TRBD1; cdr3_aa: CASSLSTGTGGGRTYEQYF; cdr3_nt: TGTGCCAGCAGCTTATCCACCGGGACAGGGGGCGGACGGACCTACGAGCAGTACTTC
clone_size: .; j_call: TRBJ2-2; v_call: TRBV19; d_call: TRBD2; cdr3_aa: CASSTRGGSRTGELFF; cdr3_nt: TGTGCCAGTAGTACTAGGGGCGGGAGCCGGACCGGGGAGCTGTTTTTT
clone_size: .; j_call: TRBJ1-1; v_call: TRBV29-1; d_call: .; cdr3_aa: CSVAGQGLTFF; cdr3_nt: TGCAGCGTCGCAGGGCAGGGGTTAACTTTCTTT
clone_size: .; j_call: TRBJ1-3; v_call: TRBV30; d_call: .; cdr3_aa: CAWGQPTIYF; cdr3_nt: TGTGCCTGGGGGCAACCCACCATATATTTT
clone_size: .; j_call: TRBJ1-5; v_call: TRBV10-3; d_call: .; cdr3_aa: CASSKGHNLPEQPQHF; cdr3_nt: TGTGCCTCCTCAAAAGGACACAATCTTCCTGAGCAGCCCCAGCATTTT
clone_size: .; j_call: TRBJ1-5; v_call: TRBV18; d_call: .; cdr3_aa: CASSKTRSQPQHF; cdr3_nt: TGTGCCAGCTCTAAGACACGTAGTCAGCCCCAGCATTTT